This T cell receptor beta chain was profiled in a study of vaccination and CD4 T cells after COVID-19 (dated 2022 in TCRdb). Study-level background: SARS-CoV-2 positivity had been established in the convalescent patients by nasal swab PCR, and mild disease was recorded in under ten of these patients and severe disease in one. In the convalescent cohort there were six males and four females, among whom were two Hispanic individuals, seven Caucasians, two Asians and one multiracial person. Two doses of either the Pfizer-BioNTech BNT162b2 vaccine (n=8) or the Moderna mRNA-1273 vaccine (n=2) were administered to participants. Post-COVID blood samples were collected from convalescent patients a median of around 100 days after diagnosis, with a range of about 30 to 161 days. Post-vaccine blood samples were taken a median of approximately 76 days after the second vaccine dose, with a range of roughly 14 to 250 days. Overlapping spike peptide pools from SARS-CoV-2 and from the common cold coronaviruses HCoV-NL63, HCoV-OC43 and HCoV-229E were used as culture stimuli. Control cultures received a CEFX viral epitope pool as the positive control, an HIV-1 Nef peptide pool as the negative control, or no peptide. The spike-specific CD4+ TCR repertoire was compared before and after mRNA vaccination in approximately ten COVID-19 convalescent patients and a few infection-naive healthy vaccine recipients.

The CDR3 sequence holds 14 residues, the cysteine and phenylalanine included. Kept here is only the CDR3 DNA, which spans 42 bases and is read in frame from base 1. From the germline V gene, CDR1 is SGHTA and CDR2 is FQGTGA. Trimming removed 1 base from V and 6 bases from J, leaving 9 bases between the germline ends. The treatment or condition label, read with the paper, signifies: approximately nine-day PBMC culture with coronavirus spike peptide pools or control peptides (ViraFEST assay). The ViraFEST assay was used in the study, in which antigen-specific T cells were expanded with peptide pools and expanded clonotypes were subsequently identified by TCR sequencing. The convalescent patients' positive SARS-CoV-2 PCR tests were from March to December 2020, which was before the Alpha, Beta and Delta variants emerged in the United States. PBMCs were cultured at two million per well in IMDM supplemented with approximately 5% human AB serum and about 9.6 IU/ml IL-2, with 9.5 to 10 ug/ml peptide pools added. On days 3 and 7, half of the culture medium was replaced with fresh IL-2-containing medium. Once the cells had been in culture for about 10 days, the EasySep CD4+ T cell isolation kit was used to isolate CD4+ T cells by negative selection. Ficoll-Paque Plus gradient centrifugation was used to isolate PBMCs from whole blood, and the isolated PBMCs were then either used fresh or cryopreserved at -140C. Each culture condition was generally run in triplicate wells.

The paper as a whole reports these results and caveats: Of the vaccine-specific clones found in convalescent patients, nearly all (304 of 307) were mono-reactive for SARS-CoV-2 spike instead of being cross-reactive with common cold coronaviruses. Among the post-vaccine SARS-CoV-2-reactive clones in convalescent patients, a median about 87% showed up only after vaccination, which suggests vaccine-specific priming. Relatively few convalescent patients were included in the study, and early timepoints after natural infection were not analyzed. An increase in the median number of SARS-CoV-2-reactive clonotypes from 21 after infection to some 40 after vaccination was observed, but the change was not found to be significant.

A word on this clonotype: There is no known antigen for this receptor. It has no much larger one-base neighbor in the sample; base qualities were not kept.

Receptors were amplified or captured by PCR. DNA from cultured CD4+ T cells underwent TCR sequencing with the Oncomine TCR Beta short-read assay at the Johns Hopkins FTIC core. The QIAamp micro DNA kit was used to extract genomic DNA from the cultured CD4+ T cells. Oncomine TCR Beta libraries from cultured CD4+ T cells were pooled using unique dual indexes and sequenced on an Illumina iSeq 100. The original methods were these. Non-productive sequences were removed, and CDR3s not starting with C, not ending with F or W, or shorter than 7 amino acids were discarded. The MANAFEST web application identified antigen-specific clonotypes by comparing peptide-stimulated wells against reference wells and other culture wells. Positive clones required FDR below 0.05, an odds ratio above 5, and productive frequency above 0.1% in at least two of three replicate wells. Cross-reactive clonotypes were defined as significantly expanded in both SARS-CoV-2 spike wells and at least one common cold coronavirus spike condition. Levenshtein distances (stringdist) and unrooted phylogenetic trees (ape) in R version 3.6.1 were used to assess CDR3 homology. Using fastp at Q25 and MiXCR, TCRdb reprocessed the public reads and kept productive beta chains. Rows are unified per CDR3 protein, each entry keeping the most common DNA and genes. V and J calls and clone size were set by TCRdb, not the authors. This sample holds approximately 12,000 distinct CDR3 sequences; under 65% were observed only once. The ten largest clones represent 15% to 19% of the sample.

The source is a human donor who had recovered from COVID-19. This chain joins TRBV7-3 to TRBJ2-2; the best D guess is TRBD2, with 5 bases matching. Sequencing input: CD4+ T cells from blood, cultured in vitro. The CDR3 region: CASSLIRGSGELFF. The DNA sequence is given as TGTGCCAGCAGCTTAATCCGGGGTTCCGGGGAGCTGTTTTTT.